This T cell receptor beta chain comes out of a study of cytomegalovirus exposure and HLA in healthy donors. Study-wide findings and caveats: Confirmation in vitro established that three CMV-associated chains were specific for CMV antigens. After further analysis at a later stage, 16,951 TCR beta sequences were associated with HLA alleles at 0.05 false discovery rate. Earlier analysis looked at TCR beta V segments, and most were productive about 90% or about 30% of the time.

In the PCR, 60 Vbeta and 13 Jbeta primers were used. In the original processing: Unique TCR beta chains totaled some 80 million in a later count, with about 11 million of them shared. The method was immunoSEQ multiplex PCR; TCRdb's version includes in-frame clones alone and lacks a portion of them. For V, J and clone size, that table is used; D and trimming come from the DNA. This table has around 120,000 clones, 70% to 85% appearing once. Germline lookup yields CDR1 MNHEY and CDR2 SMNVEV (reference sequence). The CDR3 has 17 amino acids. Germline trimming cut 2 bases from V and 1 base from J; bases unmatched to any gene: 6. Points on this clone: The target antigen is unknown.

The sequence derives from a woman aged 40 to 50 in good health and CMV-seronegative. Sequenced input: PBMCs. V is TRBV27 and J is TRBJ2-1; the match to TRBD2 covers 9 bases. The CDR3 spells CASSLGRLAESYNEQFF. In DNA, the CDR3 is TGTGCCAGCAGTTTAGGGCGACTAGCGGAGTCCTACAATGAGCAGTTCTTC.